These 27 T cell receptor beta chains were sequenced from one sample in a study of blood T cell repertoires in COVID-19. Data came from immunoSEQ multiplex PCR; TCRdb stores just in-frame clones and leaves some out. The table has over 200,000 clones, about 85% seen once. Sequencing was done on a sample of peripheral blood. The receptors come from a man in his forties or fifties with acute or convalescent COVID-19.

V usage is TRBV6-2 or TRBV6-3 and J usage is TRBJ1-1; D unclear. The ends were cut back, 1 base at V and 0 bases at J, with 12 bases in the middle. The CDR3 has 16 residues. Germline V CDR1 and CDR2: MNHEY, SVGEGT. The CDR3 bases are TGTGCCAGCAGTTACTGGCGTGCGGGGATGAACACTGAAGCTTTCTTT. Amino acids: CASSYWRAGMNTEAFF.

As regards this clone: The sample contains more than one DNA sequence encoding this CDR3. The chain links TRBV6-5 to TRBJ2-6; TRBD1 agrees at 9 bases. Germline V gene data show CDR1 as MNHEY and CDR2 as SVGAGI. V lost 6 bases and J lost 2; bases outside the gene matches: 2. The CDR3 is 15 residues long. The CDR3: CASSGQGTGANVLTF. In DNA form, the CDR3 reads TGTGCCAGCAGCGGACAGGGGACTGGGGCCAACGTCCTGACTTTC.

This rearrangement joins TRBV18 to TRBJ1-1; the match to TRBD1 covers 10 bases. Germline V CDR1 and CDR2: KGHSH, LQKENI. CDR3 size: 16 residues. With V trimmed by 4 bases and J by 2 bases, 7 bases remained unmatched. CDR3 region: CASSRARDRGNTEAFF. CDR3 coding DNA: TGTGCCAGCTCACGGGCCCGGGACAGGGGAAACACTGAAGCTTTCTTT.

The chain uses TRBV6-5 and TRBJ1-3; TRBD1 might be the D (6 bases). This CDR3 is 15 amino acids long. Germline CDR1 reads MNHEY; CDR2 reads SVGAGI. Between the trimmed V and J ends, which lost 5 bases and 0 bases, there was a span of 11 bases. DNA of the CDR3: TGTGCCAGCAGTACTGGGACACTCTCTGGAAACACCATATATTTT. Its translation is CASSTGTLSGNTIYF.

The CDR3 DNA reads TGTGCCAGCAGCGTTAGCGGGGAGGTCTGGAATGAGCAGTTCTTC. The encoded protein is CASSVSGEVWNEQFF. The chain has TRBV7-9 and TRBJ2-1; TRBD2 agrees at 8 bases. Trimming cost V 5 bases and J 7 bases; bases outside gene matches: 10. CDR1 and CDR2 (germline): SEHNR, FQNEAQ (reference sequence). The CDR3 sequence is 15 residues long.

V and J are TRBV4-1 and TRBJ2-7; possible D gene TRBD1, 6 bases. The CDR3 runs 13 residues. In germline, CDR1 is MGHRA, CDR2 YSYEKL. Between the trimmed V and J ends, which lost 0 bases and 5 bases, there was a span of 8 bases. The CDR3 bases are TGCGCCAGCAGCCAAGACAGGGGCCACGAGCAGTACTTC. Translation: CASSQDRGHEQYF.

This chain uses TRBV19 with TRBJ2-7; D is uncertain. The CDR3 is made up of 14 amino acids. With 2 bases removed from V and 2 bases from J, the gap between germline ends came to 10 bases. CDR1 and CDR2 (germline): LNHDA, SQIVND (reference sequence). CDR3 sequence (DNA): TGTGCCAGTAGTATACCAACTCGAACCTACGAGCAGTACTTC. Its protein is CASSIPTRTYEQYF.

This chain connects TRBV5-1 to TRBJ1-1; D perhaps matches TRBD1 (6 bases). The CDR3 spans 16 residues. V was pared by 0 bases and J by 4 bases, with 16 bases between. Germline V gene lookup returns CDR1 SGHRS and CDR2 YFSETQ. CDR3 amino acids: CASSLARGGEGTEAFF. CDR3 DNA sequence: TGCGCCAGCAGCTTGGCCCGGGGGGGCGAGGGCACTGAAGCTTTCTTT. The whole variable domain, filled in from reference TRBV5-1 and TRBJ1-1, reads KAGVTQTPRYLIKTRGQQVTLSCSPISGHRSVSWYQQTPGQGLQFLFEYFSETQRNKGNFPGRFSGRQFSNSRSEMNVSTLELGDSALYLCASSLARGGEGTEAFFGQGTRLTVV.

The chain uses TRBV5-1 and TRBJ2-1; TRBD1 agrees at 7 bases. Germline CDR1 is SGHRS and CDR2 is YFSETQ. The CDR3 sequence is 15 residues long. V lost 4 bases to trimming and J lost 6 bases; unmatched junction nucleotides: 10. CDR3 sequence (DNA): TGCGCCAGCAGCGAGGGACAGTTGTCGGTCAATGAGCAGTTCTTC. It translates to CASSEGQLSVNEQFF. Full variable domain (remainder filled in from reference TRBV5-1 and TRBJ2-1): KAGVTQTPRYLIKTRGQQVTLSCSPISGHRSVSWYQQTPGQGLQFLFEYFSETQRNKGNFPGRFSGRQFSNSRSEMNVSTLELGDSALYLCASSEGQLSVNEQFFGPGTRLTVL.

The chain is built from TRBV9 and TRBJ2-6, with D maybe TRBD2 (6 bases). This CDR3 has 16 residues. The germline V gene encodes CDR1 SGDLS and CDR2 YYNGEE. The V and J ends lost 3 bases and 1 base respectively, with 11 bases between them. The CDR3 protein is CASSGRDFSGANVLTF. The CDR3 DNA is TGTGCCAGCAGCGGGAGGGACTTTTCTGGGGCCAACGTCCTGACTTTC.

The V call is TRBV27, the J call TRBJ2-7, with 8 bases aligning to TRBD2. V trimming: 3 bases; J trimming: 2 bases; junction bases outside the gene matches: 6. CDR3 length: 15 residues. Germline V gives CDR1 MNHEY, CDR2 SMNVEV (reference sequence). The CDR3 DNA sequence: TGTGCCAGCAGTTTGAGAGCGGGAGTGACCTACGAGCAGTACTTC. Protein: CASSLRAGVTYEQYF.

The genes are TRBV15 and TRBJ1-4, with D perhaps TRBD1 (5 bases). This CDR3 is built from 15 residues. Per the germline V gene, CDR1 is LNHNV and CDR2 is YYDKDF (reference sequence). V was clipped by 2 bases and J by 6 bases, with 13 bases between them. The chain's CDR3 is CATSRIAGLYEKLFF. The DNA of the CDR3 is TGTGCCACCAGCAGAATAGCAGGGTTATATGAAAAACTGTTTTTT.

This chain uses TRBV27 with TRBJ1-4, with a tentative D call TRBD1 (5 bases). The V end lost 5 bases, the J end lost 0 bases, and 10 bases lay between the germline ends. The CDR3 is 15 amino acids. Germline CDR1 reads MNHEY; CDR2 reads SMNVEV (reference sequence). CDR3 sequence (DNA): TGTGCCAGCAGTCCGACAGCCGCAACTAATGAAAAACTGTTTTTT. This gives the protein CASSPTAATNEKLFF.

The V call is TRBV7-9, the J call TRBJ2-1, with D hard to call. The CDR3 covers 14 residues. V lost 3 bases and J 4 bases, leaving 10 bases between the germline ends. The germline gives CDR1 SEHNR, CDR2 FQNEAQ (reference sequence). The CDR3, as DNA: TGTGCCAGCAGCTTTATTACGGGTTACAATGAGCAGTTCTTC. It codes for CASSFITGYNEQFF.

J is TRBJ1-2 and V is TRBV5-1; 10 bases align to TRBD1. Germline trimming cut 2 bases from V and 4 bases from J; bases unmatched to any gene: 11. CDR3 length: 17 amino acids. Germline-derived CDR1 and CDR2 are SGHRS and YFSETQ. Here the CDR3 reads CASSFRTGGLLGYGYTF. The CDR3 DNA reads TGCGCCAGCAGCTTTAGGACAGGGGGACTCCTTGGCTATGGCTACACCTTC.

CDR3 nucleotide sequence: TGTGCCATCAGTTCTCTCTCCGGGGGGAGCTCCTACAATGAGCAGTTCTTC. It specifies CAISSLSGGSSYNEQFF. The chain carries TRBV10-3 and TRBJ2-1; 7 bases line up with TRBD2. The CDR3 runs 17 residues. CDR1 ENHRY and CDR2 SYGVKD come from the germline V gene. The ends lost 5 bases at V and 0 bases at J; junction bases unmatched: 10.

The chain recombines TRBV28 with TRBJ2-7; D is possibly TRBD2 (5 bases). Germline V lookup: CDR1 MDHEN, CDR2 SYDVKM. V lost 3 bases, J lost 3 bases, and 9 bases lay in between. CDR3 length: 13 amino acids. The CDR3 spells CASSLAGNYEQYF. The CDR3, as DNA: TGTGCCAGCAGTTTGGCCGGGAACTACGAGCAGTACTTC.

As DNA, the CDR3 is TGCGCCAGCAGCTTTAACTCAGGCTTAGTAACCGCTGGCTACACCTTC. Translated, it gives CASSFNSGLVTAGYTF. This chain links TRBV5-1 with TRBJ1-2; D is ambiguous. Germline assignment: CDR1 SGHRS and CDR2 YFSETQ. The CDR3 is made up of 16 amino acids. Trimming removed 2 bases at V and 7 bases at J, with 21 bases between.

This chain links TRBV30 with TRBJ1-2; D remains unclear. Germline values: CDR1 GTSNPN, CDR2 SVGIG (reference sequence). This CDR3 has 12 residues. V was pared by 1 base and J by 2 bases, with 5 bases between. CDR3 protein: CAWSAGNYGYTF. The DNA of the CDR3 is TGTGCCTGGAGTGCGGGGAACTATGGCTACACCTTC.

The J gene is TRBJ2-3, the V gene TRBV28; TRBD2 matches at 10 bases. Germline CDR1 is MDHEN and CDR2 is SYDVKM. The V segment lost 5 bases and the J segment 6 bases; nucleotides outside the gene matches: 11. This CDR3 has 16 amino acids. The CDR3 DNA sequence: TGTGCCAGCAGTCAAACCCTAGCGGGAGCGTCGGATACGCAGTATTTT. Its translation is CASSQTLAGASDTQYF.

The CDR3 sequence: CASSRTGGTDTQYF. The CDR3 nucleotides read TGTGCCAGTAGTAGGACAGGGGGCACAGATACGCAGTATTTT. V usage is TRBV19 and J usage is TRBJ2-3, with 9 bases that match TRBD1. This CDR3 is built from 14 residues. The germline V gene encodes CDR1 LNHDA and CDR2 SQIVND (reference sequence). J gave up 1 base and V 4 bases, and 0 bases lay outside the gene matches.

The chain joins TRBV10-2 to TRBJ1-6, with D tentatively TRBD1 (5 bases). Germline assignment: CDR1 WSHSY and CDR2 SAAADI. V shed 7 bases and J shed 7 bases, with 11 bases lying between them. The CDR3 contains 13 residues. The CDR3 is CASNQGWNSPLHF. The DNA of the CDR3 is TGCGCCAGCAACCAGGGATGGAATTCACCCCTCCACTTT.

The chain joins TRBV9 to TRBJ2-5, with D tentatively TRBD1 (5 bases). The V and J ends lost 2 bases and 5 bases respectively, with 16 bases between them. Germline lookup yields CDR1 SGDLS and CDR2 YYNGEE. The CDR3 loop spans 15 amino acids. The CDR3 DNA sequence: TGTGCCAGCAGCGTTACAGGCGCCAGGTGGGAGACCCAGTACTTC. It yields the protein CASSVTGARWETQYF.

The chain is built from TRBV7-6 and TRBJ2-7, with D possibly matching TRBD1 (5 bases). Trimming shortened V by 2 bases and J by 5 bases, and 10 bases separated the two germline ends. Germline V gene sequence: CDR1 SGHVS, CDR2 FNYEAQ. There are 13 residues in the CDR3. The CDR3 DNA reads TGTGCCAGCAGCTTACAGGGTGGCGACGAGCAGTACTTC. It yields the protein CASSLQGGDEQYF. The variable domain in full, with the rest retrieved from reference TRBV7-6 and TRBJ2-7, is GAGVSQSPRYKVTKRGQDVALRCDPISGHVSLYWYRQALGQGPEFLTYFNYEAQQDKSGLPNDRFSAERPEGSISTLTIQRTEQRDSAMYRCASSLQGGDEQYFGPGTRLTVT.

Note on this clone: Sequence at one end of the junction differs from germline and may be a read error. The CDR3 loop is CASSQLDRATHF. CDR3 DNA sequence: TGTGCCAGCAGCCAACTGGACAGGGCTACTCACTTC. The rearrangement joins TRBV3-1 (or the pseudogene TRBV3-2) to TRBJ2-7; 8 nucleotides align to TRBD1. Germline V CDR1 and CDR2: LGHDT, YNNKEL (reference sequence). The CDR3 runs to 12 residues.

The V gene is TRBV6-5, the J gene TRBJ2-5; TRBD1 matches 8 bases. V gave up 5 bases and J gave up 9 bases; unmatched junction bases: 2. CDR1 is MNHEY, CDR2 SVGAGI, per germline. This CDR3 region has 11 residues. CDR3 loop: CASSPTGAQYF. CDR3 in DNA: TGTGCCAGCAGTCCGACAGGGGCCCAGTACTTC.

The chain couples TRBV5-8 to TRBJ2-5; D remains unclear. Germline assignment: CDR1 SGHTS and CDR2 YDEGEE. This CDR3 contains 12 residues. Trimming left V 5 bases short and J 0 bases short, with 5 bases between. As DNA, the CDR3 is TGTGCCAGCAGACGGTACCAAGAGACCCAGTACTTC. This codes for CASRRYQETQYF.